The 20 T cell receptor beta chains reported below all come from one sample, sequenced in a study of shared clonotypes between healthy human individuals. Sequenced by immunoSEQ multiplex PCR; TCRdb stores in-frame clones only, minus some. The sample yields under 550,000 clones, around 96% seen once. Sequencing input: naive CD4+ T cells sorted from blood. Specified subset: CD45RA+ positively selected. These TCRs come from a woman younger than 45 in good health.

This chain connects TRBV2 to TRBJ1-1; 8 nucleotides match TRBD1. Germline V CDR1 and CDR2: SNHLY, FYNNEI. The CDR3 covers 14 residues. Trimming took 6 bases from V and 0 from J; bases not matched to a gene: 3. The DNA for the CDR3 is TGTGCCAGCAGGGACAGGGTGCTGAACACTGAAGCTTTCTTT. Amino acids: CASRDRVLNTEAFF.

V is TRBV19 and J is TRBJ2-7, with TRBD1 matching over 8 bases. CDR3 length: 13 amino acids. After removal of 3 bases from V and 7 bases from J, the junction contained 5 bases not matched to a gene. Germline V gene lookup returns CDR1 LNHDA and CDR2 SQIVND (reference sequence). Written as DNA, the CDR3 is TGTGCCAGTAGTATCCCGACAGGGGATGAGCAGTACTTC. It specifies CASSIPTGDEQYF.

This chain joins TRBV18 and TRBJ1-5; D unresolved. The CDR3 extends over 14 amino acids. Per the germline V gene, CDR1 is KGHSH and CDR2 is LQKENI. Trimming took off 1 base at V and 5 bases at J, with 9 bases between the two ends. CDR3 nucleotides: TGTGCCAGCTCACCACGATGGGCGGATCAGCCCCAGCATTTT. Its translation is CASSPRWADQPQHF.

The chain joins TRBV10-1 to TRBJ1-2; TRBD1 might be the D (6 bases). Germline V gene sequence: CDR1 WNHNN, CDR2 SYGVQD (reference sequence). Trimming pared 2 bases from V and 3 bases from J, leaving 7 bases between. The CDR3 is 13 residues long. CDR3 bases: TGCGCCAGCAGTGAGAACAGGGACTATGGCTACACCTTC. Protein product: CASSENRDYGYTF.

This clone occurred once. V gene TRBV11-3 combines with J gene TRBJ1-1, with D unclear. This CDR3 has 14 amino acids. The germline V gene encodes CDR1 SGHNT and CDR2 YENEEA. The V gene lost 1 base and the J gene lost 4 bases, with 10 bases spanning the gap. The CDR3 region is CASSLVAWSTEAFF. As DNA, the CDR3 is TGTGCCAGCAGCTTAGTTGCGTGGAGCACTGAAGCTTTCTTT.

This chain uses TRBV19 with TRBJ2-2; 11 bases match TRBD1. This CDR3 contains 17 residues. V lost 6 bases and J lost 0; bases outside the gene matches: 6. The germline V gene encodes CDR1 LNHDA and CDR2 SQIVND (reference sequence). This CDR3 reads CASRNPGQGANTGELFF. The CDR3 DNA reads TGTGCCAGTAGGAACCCGGGACAGGGGGCGAACACCGGGGAGCTGTTTTTT.

This chain links TRBV10-1 with TRBJ2-3; 7 nucleotides match TRBD2. Per germline, CDR1 WNHNN and CDR2 SYGVQD (reference sequence). J gave up 2 bases and V 9 bases, and 5 bases lay outside the gene matches. This CDR3 has 13 residues. Written as DNA, the CDR3 is TGCGCCAGTGCCGGGACTAACACAGATACGCAGTATTTT. Its protein is CASAGTNTDTQYF.

Concerning this clone: At one end the junction does not follow the germline gene, possibly because of a read error. The chain couples TRBV5-6 to TRBJ2-3; TRBD2 agrees at 7 bases. The CDR3 loop spans 19 amino acids. Germline-derived CDR1 and CDR2 are SGHDT and YYEEEE. CDR3 DNA sequence: TGTGCCAGCAGCTTATTCTCGATAGGACTAGGCGGGAGCACAAATACGCAGTATTTT. This translates into CASSLFSIGLGGSTNTQYF.

CDR3 in DNA: TGTGCCAGCAGCTGGGGGAGCGGAGGGGAGACCCAGTACTTC. It codes for CASSWGSGGETQYF. This chain connects TRBV11-2 to TRBJ2-5, with D perhaps TRBD2 (6 bases). Trimming pared 4 bases from V and 5 bases from J, leaving 14 bases between. Germline CDR1 and CDR2: SGHAT and FQNNGV. This CDR3 comprises 14 residues.

The chain has TRBV11-2 and TRBJ2-7, with 7 bases that match TRBD1. CDR3 length: 15 amino acids. The junction had 4 bases not matched to a gene; V was cut back by 0 bases and J by 2 bases. Per the germline V gene, CDR1 is SGHAT and CDR2 is FQNNGV. The CDR3 DNA follows: TGTGCCAGCAGCTTAGAGACAGGGAGTCCCTACGAGCAGTACTTC. It codes for CASSLETGSPYEQYF. Based on the CDR3 plus reference TRBV11-2 and TRBJ2-7, the full variable domain is EAGVAQSPRYKIIEKRQSVAFWCNPISGHATLYWYQQILGQGPKLLIQFQNNGVVDDSQLPKDRFSAERLKGVDSTLKIQPAKLEDSAVYLCASSLETGSPYEQYFGPGTRLTVT.

This rearrangement joins TRBV28 to TRBJ1-2; 7 positions match TRBD1. V was clipped by 6 bases and J by 8 bases; unmatched bases: 15. Germline V gene sequence: CDR1 MDHEN, CDR2 SYDVKM. The CDR3 contains 15 residues. CDR3 amino acids: CASRPADRIDAGYTF. CDR3 DNA: TGTGCCAGCAGGCCCGCGGACAGGATTGATGCGGGCTACACCTTC.

CDR3 in amino acids: CASSQGGGRGRDTQYF. The DNA of the CDR3 is TGTGCCAGCAGCCAAGGCGGCGGGAGGGGTAGAGATACGCAGTATTTT. The rearrangement joins TRBV4-2 to TRBJ2-3, with 9 nucleotides matching TRBD2. Germline trimming cut 1 base from V and 5 bases from J; bases unmatched to any gene: 7. CDR3 length: 16 residues. CDR1 and CDR2 (germline): LGHNA, YNFKEQ.

The V and J genes are TRBV19 and TRBJ1-5; perhaps TRBD1 as D (6 bases). Trimming left V 6 bases short and J 0 bases short, with 18 bases between. Germline V gene sequence: CDR1 LNHDA, CDR2 SQIVND (reference sequence). There are 17 residues in the CDR3. The CDR3: CASSTRRGGYSNQPQHF. The CDR3 DNA reads as TGTGCCAGTAGCACCCGTAGGGGGGGATATAGCAATCAGCCCCAGCATTTT. Full variable domain (rest looked up from reference TRBV19 and TRBJ1-5): DGGITQSPKYLFRKEGQNVTLSCEQNLNHDAMYWYRQDPGQGLRLIYYSQIVNDFQKGDIAEGYSVSREKKESFPLTVTSAQKNPTAFYLCASSTRRGGYSNQPQHFGDGTRLSIL.

The chain recombines TRBV11-2 with TRBJ2-5; D not resolved. The CDR3 totals 13 residues. The V gene lost 5 bases and the J gene lost 5 bases, with 12 bases spanning the gap. Per germline, CDR1 SGHAT and CDR2 FQNNGV. DNA of the CDR3: TGTGCCAGCAGCACCGTGGCCCGGGAGACCCAGTACTTC. Translating it yields CASSTVARETQYF.

The gene calls are TRBV5-1 and TRBJ2-4; D is perhaps TRBD1 or TRBD2 (5 bases each). The CDR3 loop spans 20 amino acids. Between the trimmed V and J ends, which lost 0 bases and 0 bases, there was a span of 22 bases. From germline, CDR1 is SGHRS and CDR2 YFSETQ. CDR3 nucleotide sequence: TGCGCCAGCAGCTTGGCCAATGTGGGACCGTTTGGGGGAGCCAAAAACATTCAGTACTTC. Amino acids: CASSLANVGPFGGAKNIQYF.

Only a few counts were recorded for this clone. V is TRBV20-1 and J is TRBJ1-2; D is ambiguous. V was clipped by 3 bases and J by 7 bases, with 6 bases between them. Per germline, CDR1 DFQATT and CDR2 SNEGSKA (reference sequence). The CDR3 length is 10 residues. The CDR3 protein is CSARRRGYTF. The CDR3 DNA is TGCAGTGCTAGGCGCCGTGGCTACACCTTC.

V and J are TRBV18 and TRBJ2-3; the D is unclear. The CDR3 is 13 residues long. Trimming left V 3 bases short and J 5 bases short, with 9 bases between. Germline V gene lookup returns CDR1 KGHSH and CDR2 LQKENI. The CDR3 here is CASSPPTQDTQYF. DNA for the CDR3: TGTGCCAGCTCACCTCCAACCCAAGATACGCAGTATTTT. The whole variable domain, filled in from reference TRBV18 and TRBJ2-3, reads NAGVMQNPRHLVRRRGQEARLRCSPMKGHSHVYWYRQLPEEGLKFMVYLQKENIIDESGMPKERFSAEFPKEGPSILRIQQVVRGDSAAYFCASSPPTQDTQYFGPGTRLTVL.

This clone has a handful of counts. The chain has TRBV20-1 and TRBJ1-2; D call uncertain. V dropped 3 bases and J dropped 5 bases, with 7 bases sitting between them. This CDR3 has 11 amino acids. Looked up from germline, CDR1 is DFQATT and CDR2 is SNEGSKA (reference sequence). The CDR3: CSASREYGYTF. Written as DNA, the CDR3 is TGCAGTGCTAGTCGGGAGTATGGCTACACCTTC.

The genes are TRBV19 and TRBJ2-7; 14 bases are shared with TRBD2. The CDR3 sequence is 15 residues long. Trimming at V came to 4 bases and at J to 7 bases, leaving 6 bases not matched to a gene. Germline CDR1 reads LNHDA; CDR2 reads SQIVND (reference sequence). CDR3 coding DNA: TGTGCCAGTAGTAAGGGACTAGCGGGAGCTTTGGAGCAGTACTTC. Its protein is CASSKGLAGALEQYF.

The rearrangement links TRBV21-1 to TRBJ1-5. TRBV21-1 is a listed pseudogene. This CDR3 contains 20 residues. For the CDR3, the DNA is TGTGCCAGCAGCAAAGCCCTCCAGCGGCACTCGGGCAAATTATTTGAGCCCCAGCATTTT. It encodes CASSKALQRHSGKLFEPQHF.